The 31 T cell receptor beta chains in this list originate from one sample, sequenced in a study of shared clonotypes between healthy human individuals. Method: immunoSEQ multiplex PCR; TCRdb's copy keeps in-frame clones and lacks some. The data hold about 1 million clones, with 75% observed a single time. The specimen sequenced was memory CD4+ T cells sorted from blood. Subset given: CD45RA-negative fraction. The receptors originated from a man younger than 30 in good health.

The gene calls are TRBV4-3 and TRBJ1-3, with unresolved D. CDR3 length equals 20 residues. Germline V CDR1 and CDR2: LGHNA, YSLEER. Between the trimmed V and J ends, which lost 1 base and 0 bases, there was a span of 22 bases. The CDR3 DNA follows: TGCGCCAGCAGCCAAGTCCTGACGCGGGGTTCCTCGAGCTCTGGAAACACCATATATTTT. Translation: CASSQVLTRGSSSSGNTIYF.

The chain has TRBV29-1 and TRBJ1-1, with a possible D match to TRBD1 (6 bases). The length of the CDR3 is 16 residues. With 7 bases removed from V and 1 base from J, the gap between germline ends came to 22 bases. Germline CDR1 and CDR2: SQVTM and ANQGSEA. The CDR3 loop is CSGELRGGGPNTEAFF. CDR3 in DNA: TGCAGCGGGGAACTCAGGGGCGGGGGACCGAACACTGAAGCTTTCTTT.

This clone was seen more than once but under ten times. The V gene is TRBV11-2, the J gene TRBJ2-5; 7 nucleotides match TRBD1. CDR1 SGHAT and CDR2 FQNNGV come from the germline V gene. CDR3 size: 15 residues. J gave up 0 bases and V 7 bases, and 8 bases lay outside the gene matches. CDR3 sequence reads: CASTRQGAYQETQYF. For the CDR3, the DNA is TGTGCCAGCACCCGACAGGGTGCGTACCAAGAGACCCAGTACTTC.

This clone has more than one count but fewer than ten. Additional DNA sequences in this sample encode the identical CDR3. The chain links TRBV18 to TRBJ1-6; 9 bases are a match to TRBD1. The V gene's germline CDR1 is KGHSH and CDR2 LQKENI. V shed 6 bases and J 7 bases; nucleotides not matched to a gene: 4. This CDR3 is built from 14 residues. The CDR3 is CASSPDRGNSPLHF. The CDR3 bases are TGTGCCAGCTCCCCAGACAGGGGGAATTCACCCCTCCACTTT.

Only a few counts were recorded for this clone. This chain uses TRBV29-1 with TRBJ1-1; D not certain. CDR1 and CDR2 (germline): SQVTM, ANQGSEA. Trimming pared 6 bases from V and 1 base from J, leaving 9 bases between. The CDR3 is 12 amino acids. CDR3 bases: TGCAGCGTCGACCAAAGGAACACTGAAGCTTTCTTT. As protein: CSVDQRNTEAFF.

This clone came up a few times. Other DNA sequences in the sample encode the same CDR3. This chain connects TRBV28 to TRBJ1-5; D is possibly TRBD1 (6 bases). The V end was cut by 2 bases, the J end by 2 bases, with 13 bases between. CDR1 and CDR2 from the germline V gene are MDHEN and SYDVKM. This CDR3 is 16 amino acids long. The CDR3 DNA is TGTGCCAGCAGTTTAAATGCAAGGGGGGGCAATCAGCCCCAGCATTTT. This translates into CASSLNARGGNQPQHF.

The gene calls are TRBV5-3 and TRBJ1-5; D is uncertain. TRBV5-3 is assigned to the ORF class and has an uncertain function. This CDR3 is built from 15 residues. V gave up 4 bases and J gave up 5 bases, with 16 bases separating them. Here the CDR3 reads CARSDGSNGHQPQHF. The CDR3 nucleotides are TGTGCCAGAAGCGATGGGTCAAACGGGCATCAGCCCCAGCATTTT.

This clone came up a few times. V usage is TRBV6-1 and J usage is TRBJ1-2; 10 nucleotides line up with TRBD1. There are 14 residues in the CDR3. With 4 bases clipped from V and 6 bases from J, the junction kept 5 bases outside the gene matches. Germline V gene sequence: CDR1 MNHNS, CDR2 SASEGT. The CDR3 protein is CASSGQGAWDGYTF. The DNA for the CDR3 is TGTGCCAGCAGTGGACAGGGGGCTTGGGATGGCTACACCTTC.

The V call is TRBV5-4, the J call TRBJ1-1, with 7 bases matching TRBD1. The germline V gene has CDR1 SGHNT and CDR2 YYREEE (reference sequence). V shed 1 base and J 1 base; nucleotides not matched to a gene: 7. The CDR3 spans 16 residues. CDR3 amino acids: CASSLQMTGSNTEAFF. The CDR3 DNA reads as TGTGCCAGCAGCTTGCAGATGACAGGGTCGAACACTGAAGCTTTCTTT.

V usage is TRBV5-1 and J usage is TRBJ2-3; 9 positions agree with TRBD2. The CDR3 runs 16 residues. Trimming cost V 0 bases and J 7 bases; bases outside gene matches: 9. Germline CDR1 reads SGHRS; CDR2 reads YFSETQ. CDR3 DNA: TGCGCCAGCAGCTTGGACCTAGCGGGATATCTGAATACGCAGTATTTT. The encoded protein is CASSLDLAGYLNTQYF. Complete variable domain (other parts from reference TRBV5-1 and TRBJ2-3): KAGVTQTPRYLIKTRGQQVTLSCSPISGHRSVSWYQQTPGQGLQFLFEYFSETQRNKGNFPGRFSGRQFSNSRSEMNVSTLELGDSALYLCASSLDLAGYLNTQYFGPGTRLTVL.

The genes are TRBV10-1 and TRBJ2-3; TRBD2 matches 8 bases. The V gene end was trimmed by 8 bases and the J gene end by 4 bases; junction bases not matched to a gene: 5. Germline values: CDR1 WNHNN, CDR2 SYGVQD (reference sequence). The CDR3 length is 13 residues. CDR3 nucleotide sequence: TGCGCCAGCTCCCCGGGAGGGCCAGATACGCAGTATTTT. It specifies CASSPGGPDTQYF.

CDR3 DNA sequence: TGTGCCAGCCTCAAGTTAGCAGGGGAGACCCAGTACTTC. Translation gives CASLKLAGETQYF. The gene calls are TRBV6-5 and TRBJ2-5; the D gene is possibly TRBD1 (5 bases). The germline gives CDR1 MNHEY, CDR2 SVGAGI. This CDR3 is 13 amino acids long. The V and J ends lost 8 bases and 5 bases respectively, with 15 bases between them.

The CDR3 sequence: CASSLSGEGGGYTF. In nucleotides, the CDR3 is TGCGCCAGCAGCTTGTCAGGGGAGGGTGGCGGCTACACCTTC. The chain uses TRBV5-1 and TRBJ1-2, with D possibly being TRBD1 (6 bases). Trimming took 1 base from V and 8 from J, leaving 15 bases between them. This CDR3 contains 14 residues. Germline CDR1 SGHRS, CDR2 YFSETQ. The full variable domain, its missing parts supplied by reference TRBV5-1 and TRBJ1-2, is KAGVTQTPRYLIKTRGQQVTLSCSPISGHRSVSWYQQTPGQGLQFLFEYFSETQRNKGNFPGRFSGRQFSNSRSEMNVSTLELGDSALYLCASSLSGEGGGYTFGSGTRLTVV.

The chain uses TRBV7-2 and TRBJ2-7; a weak D match, TRBD2 (5 bases). CDR1 is SGHTA and CDR2 is FQGNSA in the germline V gene. Trimming removed 2 bases at V and 6 bases at J, with 17 bases between. The CDR3 contains 15 residues. The CDR3 here is CASSLLSSVEGEQYF. For the CDR3, the DNA is TGTGCCAGCAGCTTACTTAGTTCTGTAGAGGGCGAGCAGTACTTC.

V is TRBV28 and J is TRBJ1-1, with D possibly matching TRBD1 (5 bases). CDR1 MDHEN and CDR2 SYDVKM come from the germline V gene. This CDR3 has 14 amino acids. V shed 6 bases and J shed 1 base, with 12 bases lying between them. DNA for the CDR3: TGTGCCAGCAGCATTAGACAGCAGAACACTGAAGCTTTCTTT. It codes for CASSIRQQNTEAFF.

The V call is TRBV5-1, the J call TRBJ2-5; 7 nucleotides align to TRBD2. Germline trimming cut 0 bases from V and 2 bases from J; bases unmatched to any gene: 4. The V gene's germline CDR1 is SGHRS and CDR2 YFSETQ. The CDR3 loop spans 15 amino acids. CDR3 in amino acids: CASSLGLGGQETQYF. In DNA form, the CDR3 reads TGCGCCAGCAGCTTGGGCCTGGGGGGGCAAGAGACCCAGTACTTC.

The CDR3 loop is CASSEFQGFSYNEQFF. In DNA, the CDR3 is TGTGCCAGCAGTGAATTCCAGGGCTTCTCCTACAATGAGCAGTTCTTC. V usage is TRBV6-1 and J usage is TRBJ2-1; a weak D match, TRBD1 (5 bases). The CDR3 totals 16 residues. V was shortened by 2 bases and J by 0 bases, with 11 bases between the two germline ends. CDR1 is MNHNS, CDR2 SASEGT, per germline.

Only one count was recorded for this clone. The sample has other DNA sequences that encode this CDR3 too. The V gene is TRBV9, the J gene TRBJ2-3; D is uncertain. The ends were cut back, 0 bases at V and 2 bases at J, with 4 bases in the middle. Germline CDR1 SGDLS, CDR2 YYNGEE. The CDR3 spans 13 residues. The CDR3 sequence: CASSVGVTDTQYF. In DNA, the CDR3 is TGTGCCAGCAGCGTAGGGGTCACAGATACGCAGTATTTT. Full variable domain (rest looked up from reference TRBV9 and TRBJ2-3): DSGVTQTPKHLITATGQRVTLRCSPRSGDLSVYWYQQSLDQGLQFLIQYYNGEERAKGNILERFSAQQFPDLHSELNLSSLELGDSALYFCASSVGVTDTQYFGPGTRLTVL.

This clone was picked up many times. The chain combines TRBV9 with TRBJ2-5; possible D gene TRBD2, 7 bases. Per germline, CDR1 SGDLS and CDR2 YYNGEE. The CDR3 totals 17 residues. The V end lost 0 bases, the J end lost 2 bases, and 17 bases lay between the germline ends. The DNA for the CDR3 is TGTGCCAGCAGCGTAGGGCCATCAGCGGGGACACAAGAGACCCAGTACTTC. Amino acid sequence: CASSVGPSAGTQETQYF.

V gene TRBV19 combines with J gene TRBJ1-5; 8 nucleotides align to TRBD1. With 4 bases clipped from V and 7 bases from J, the junction kept 9 bases outside the gene matches. This CDR3 is 15 amino acids long. Germline V gene sequence: CDR1 LNHDA, CDR2 SQIVND (reference sequence). This CDR3 reads CASSTAGGAGQPQHF. The CDR3 region has the DNA TGTGCCAGTAGTACCGCAGGGGGCGCGGGCCAGCCCCAGCATTTT.

This clone was counted once. The genes are TRBV18 and TRBJ2-6, with a possible D match to TRBD1 (6 bases). V was pared by 4 bases and J by 1 base, with 8 bases between. Per germline, CDR1 KGHSH and CDR2 LQKENI. CDR3 size: 15 residues. The CDR3 is CASSLGTSGANVLTF. The DNA for the CDR3 is TGTGCCAGCTCACTGGGGACATCTGGGGCCAACGTCCTGACTTTC. Supplemented by reference TRBV18 and TRBJ2-6, the full variable domain reads NAGVMQNPRHLVRRRGQEARLRCSPMKGHSHVYWYRQLPEEGLKFMVYLQKENIIDESGMPKERFSAEFPKEGPSILRIQQVVRGDSAAYFCASSLGTSGANVLTFGAGSRLTVL.

The chain is built from TRBV25-1 and TRBJ2-4, with 8 bases identical to TRBD1. CDR3 size: 15 residues. Germline V gene data show CDR1 as MGHDK and CDR2 as SYGVNS. Trimming took 4 bases from V and 1 from J; bases not matched to a gene: 3. The CDR3 region has the DNA TGTGCCAGCAGTGCAGGGGGCCCCGCCAAAAACATTCAGTACTTC. The encoded protein is CASSAGGPAKNIQYF.

This clone was seen more than once but under ten times. V is TRBV15 and J is TRBJ1-1; D remains unclear. The CDR3 has 13 residues. The V gene's germline CDR1 is LNHNV and CDR2 YYDKDF (reference sequence). Deletions cut 1 base from V and 5 bases from J, with 8 bases between. The CDR3 spells CATSRVLETEAFF. CDR3 bases: TGTGCCACCAGCAGAGTTTTGGAAACTGAAGCTTTCTTT.

The V and J genes are TRBV10-1 and TRBJ2-7, with D possibly called TRBD1 or TRBD2 (5 bases each). In germline, CDR1 is WNHNN, CDR2 SYGVQD (reference sequence). V dropped 0 bases and J dropped 8 bases, with 8 bases sitting between them. This CDR3 contains 12 residues. The CDR3 protein is CASSESRGQQYF. The CDR3 DNA reads TGCGCCAGCAGTGAGTCACGGGGCCAGCAGTACTTC.

The chain couples TRBV6-6 to TRBJ1-2; no clear D. V was pared by 3 bases and J by 6 bases, with 14 bases between. Germline CDR1 and CDR2: MNHNY and SVGAGI (reference sequence). CDR3 length: 14 residues. The CDR3 coding sequence is TGTGCCAGCAGTTATGCGTGGATCGGGGATGGCTACACCTTC. Its translation is CASSYAWIGDGYTF.

This clone was seen only a few times. V is TRBV19 and J is TRBJ2-2; 9 positions match TRBD1. Unmatched junction bases numbered 11, after V lost 5 bases and J lost 4 bases. This CDR3 has 17 amino acids. Looked up from germline, CDR1 is LNHDA and CDR2 is SQIVND (reference sequence). DNA for the CDR3: TGTGCCAGTAGTTCCCCCCCCGGGACAGGGAGCACCGGGGAGCTGTTTTTT. Its translation: CASSSPPGTGSTGELFF.

The chain employs TRBV7-9 and TRBJ2-7; 8 bases are shared with TRBD1. The CDR3 runs to 17 residues. Germline CDR1 and CDR2: SEHNR and FQNEAQ (reference sequence). Trimming cost V 4 bases and J 1 base; bases outside gene matches: 12. This CDR3 is CASSSQGALARSYEQYF. The CDR3 region has the DNA TGTGCCAGCAGCTCTCAGGGGGCACTCGCGAGGTCCTACGAGCAGTACTTC.

This clone was observed once. The chain joins TRBV7-2 to TRBJ2-1; D is undetermined. The ends were cut back, 1 base at V and 9 bases at J, with 13 bases in the middle. Germline V CDR1 and CDR2: SGHTA, FQGNSA. The CDR3 sequence is 14 residues long. CDR3 DNA sequence: TGTGCCAGCAGCTTAGTGGGCTGGCTAGGTGAGCAGTTCTTC. Its protein product is CASSLVGWLGEQFF.

This chain connects TRBV28 to TRBJ1-1; TRBD1 matches at 11 bases. J lost 6 bases, V lost 10 bases, and 10 bases had no gene match. CDR1 and CDR2 (germline): MDHEN, SYDVKM. CDR3 length: 14 residues. The CDR3 loop is CATLDRGRFSEAFF. The CDR3 nucleotides read TGTGCCACACTGGACAGGGGGCGATTCTCTGAAGCTTTCTTT.

This clone was picked up a small number of times. This CDR3 is also generated by other DNA sequences in the sample. The gene calls are TRBV19 and TRBJ2-1; maybe TRBD1 (5 bases). The V and J ends lost 1 base and 3 bases respectively, with 10 bases between them. The CDR3 covers 15 residues. The germline CDR1 and CDR2 sequences are LNHDA and SQIVND (reference sequence). The CDR3 loop reads CASSIGQGNYNEQFF. Written as DNA, the CDR3 is TGTGCCAGTAGTATAGGGCAGGGCAACTACAATGAGCAGTTCTTC.

The J gene is TRBJ2-3, the V gene TRBV7-2, with D perhaps matching TRBD2 (6 bases). This CDR3 is 18 amino acids long. V was pared by 0 bases and J by 2 bases, with 18 bases between. Germline CDR1 reads SGHTA; CDR2 reads FQGNSA. This chain's CDR3 is CASSLALTSGGFTDTQYF. The CDR3 DNA reads TGTGCCAGCAGCTTAGCGCTTACGTCTGGGGGGTTCACAGATACGCAGTATTTT.